This T cell receptor beta chain was documented in a study of CD8 T cells in Susac syndrome (dated by TCRdb to 2018 to 2020). For the study in its entirety: Repertoire sequencing was used to test whether CD8+ T cell activation and differentiation in Susac syndrome was antigen driven. Clonality of the CD8+ T cell repertoire was compared between eleven to twelve healthy donors, about 14 Susac syndrome patients and roughly 16 multiple sclerosis patients.

This clonotype has just a few counts. Its antigen is unknown. Base qualities are not provided; no much larger clone lies one nucleotide away. Beyond this particular receptor, the publication reports: The TCR sequencing and HLA analysis was acknowledged to have included a relatively small number of individuals.

The CDR3 contains 15 residues, cysteine and phenylalanine counted. Only the CDR3 portion is preserved as DNA: 45 bases, with reading frame beginning at the first base. Trimming costs V 1 base and J 1 base, and their ends lie 11 bases apart. CDR1 and CDR2 are drawn from the germline V gene: SNHLY, FYNNEI. High-throughput TCR beta sequencing profiled peripheral blood CD8+ and CD4+ T cells from healthy donors, Susac syndrome patients and multiple sclerosis patients. Healthy donors were age- and sex-matched controls. Bulk CD8+ and CD4+ T cells were purified by magnetic negative isolation, whereas CD8+ TEMRA cells were enriched by FACS. Blood was drawn into EDTA tubes, processed within 24 hours, and PBMCs were isolated by density gradient centrifugation. PBMCs destined for TCR sequencing were cryopreserved in liquid nitrogen and later thawed in a 37 °C water bath. A purity of at least 90% was achieved for sorted or isolated CD4+, CD8+ and CD8+ TEMRA cells.

RNA was extracted using the RNeasy kit, and about 0.45 to 1 ug of the RNA was reverse transcribed with random hexamers. The immunoSEQ multiplex PCR assay, covering 54 Vbeta and 13 Jbeta segments, was used to amplify TCR beta CDR3 regions. PCR amplification bias was corrected using a synthetic template baseline for primer optimization and computational correction. The paper's processing steps were these. Reads were annotated to V, D and J genes according to IMGT and were analyzed with immunoSEQ Analyzer, with only productive sequences retained. Clonality was computed as one minus Shannon entropy normalized by log2 of the number of productive unique sequences. For each patient and control, public and private clones were evaluated among the 100 most prevalent clones. Clones were defined as Susac-specific if absent from the healthy and MS cohorts, from around 1,000 published viral clones and from other ImmuneACCESS disease sequences. Through fastp at Q25 and MiXCR, TCRdb rebuilt clones from the public reads, retaining in-frame beta chains. All rows with the same CDR3 protein become a single entry with the most common DNA and genes. These V and J calls originate from TCRdb's pipeline instead of the authors' own analysis. Present in this sample are about 60,000 distinct CDR3 sequences, over 85% of which were seen just once. The ten largest clones represent roughly 0.2% of the sample.

The sequence was obtained from a human donor in good health. This chain joins TRBV2 to TRBJ2-7; the D gene is unclear. The sequencing sample was made of CD8+ T cells from PBMCs. The CDR3 reads CASSEGLTVSYEQYF. The bases are TGTGCCAGCAGTGAAGGGTTAACAGTTTCCTACGAGCAGTACTTC. Full variable domain (CDR3 extended with the reference TRBV2 and TRBJ2-7 proteins): EPEVTQTPSHQVTQMGQEVILRCVPISNHLYFYWYRQILGQKVEFLVSFYNNEISEKSEIFDDQFSVERPDGSNFTLKIRSTKLEDSAMYFCASSEGLTVSYEQYFGPGTRLTVT.